A single sample is the source of the 19 T cell receptor beta chains below, sequenced in a study of spatial heterogeneity in lung cancer. General observations from the study: Mutation counts in tumors were tracked by counts of expanded intratumoral alpha and beta TCRs.

Sample time point: sample taken at primary tumor resection. Their cognate antigens are unknown. Each CDR3 protein gets one entry after TCRdb re-called the 5' RACE reads with MiXCR. Altogether 2,000 to 3,000 distinct CDR3 sequences are present, more than 15% being singletons, with the ten largest covering roughly 9.5%. The material sequenced was lung tumor tissue, taken at surgery. The source of these receptors is a male donor with early-stage non-small cell lung cancer.

This rearrangement joins TRBV3-1 to TRBJ1-2, with D unresolved. The germline gives CDR1 LGHDT, CDR2 YNNKEL (reference sequence). The CDR3 is made up of 13 amino acids. Trimming removed 0 bases at V and 8 bases at J, with 10 bases between. The CDR3 DNA sequence: TGTGCCAGCAGCCAAGACCACACGCGCGGCTACACCTTC. It is translated as CASSQDHTRGYTF.

This clonotype is termed medium-sized. V is TRBV5-4 and J is TRBJ2-3, with 7 bases identical to TRBD2. The CDR3 length is 15 residues. CDR1 is SGHNT and CDR2 is YYREEE in the germline V gene (reference sequence). With V trimmed by 4 bases and J by 2 bases, 7 bases remained unmatched. The CDR3 nucleotides are TGTGCCAGCAGCCCCGGGAGGCAATACACAGATACGCAGTATTTT. This sequence encodes CASSPGRQYTDTQYF.

The chain couples TRBV6-2 or TRBV6-3 to TRBJ1-2, with D maybe TRBD1 (5 bases). The CDR3 spans 15 residues. Trimming took 7 bases from V and 5 from J, leaving 20 bases between them. Germline loops: CDR1 MNHEY, CDR2 SVGEGT. CDR3 sequence (DNA): TGTGCCAGCACCCATGGGACGTCTACCACTTATGGCTACACCTTC. Amino acid sequence: CASTHGTSTTYGYTF.

This clonotype is labeled as medium-sized. DNA for the CDR3: TGTGCCAGCAGTTTATACAGGGTAGGGACCGGGGAGCTGTTTTTT. Translated, it gives CASSLYRVGTGELFF. V gene TRBV27 combines with J gene TRBJ2-2; possible D gene TRBD1, 6 bases. The CDR3 sequence is 15 residues long. In germline, CDR1 is MNHEY, CDR2 SMNVEV (reference sequence). V lost 1 base and J lost 5, with 11 bases in between.

This clonotype was detected only a few times. This CDR3 is CASTPAGFRGSYEQYF. The CDR3 coding sequence is TGTGCCAGCACCCCAGCGGGCTTTCGCGGGTCCTACGAGCAGTACTTC. This sequence joins TRBV28 and TRBJ2-7; tentative D call: TRBD2 (6 bases). CDR3 size: 16 residues. Germline-derived CDR1 and CDR2 are MDHEN and SYDVKM. The V gene lost 7 bases and the J gene lost 1 base, with 20 bases spanning the gap. The whole variable domain, remainder taken from reference TRBV28 and TRBJ2-7, is DVKVTQSSRYLVKRTGEKVFLECVQDMDHENMFWYRQDPGLGLRLIYFSYDVKMKEKGDIPEGYSVSREKKERFSLILESASTNQTSMYLCASTPAGFRGSYEQYFGPGTRLTVT.

The CDR3 reads CSAKHTPGDQPQHF. CDR3 DNA: TGCAGTGCTAAACACACCCCGGGGGATCAGCCCCAGCATTTT. This rearrangement joins TRBV20-1 to TRBJ1-5; tentatively, D is TRBD1 (5 bases). This CDR3 has 14 amino acids. Trimming removed 4 bases at V and 5 bases at J, with 15 bases between. Germline V gene lookup returns CDR1 DFQATT and CDR2 SNEGSKA (reference sequence).

This clonotype qualifies as large. CDR3 coding DNA: TGTGCCAGCAGACCCATCCGGGACACTAATGAAAAACTGTTTTTT. Its protein product is CASRPIRDTNEKLFF. The rearrangement uses TRBV6-5 and TRBJ1-4, with D possibly being TRBD1 (5 bases). V was trimmed by 6 bases and J by 2 bases, leaving 13 bases between them. This CDR3 comprises 15 residues. Germline loops: CDR1 MNHEY, CDR2 SVGAGI.

This clonotype was recorded a few times. The rearrangement joins TRBV7-8 to TRBJ2-7; a possible D gene is TRBD2 (5 bases). The V end was cut by 3 bases, the J end by 6 bases, with 6 bases between. Germline values: CDR1 SGHVS, CDR2 FQNEAQ. The CDR3 has 11 amino acids. CDR3 in amino acids: CASSFGGEQYF. The CDR3 nucleotides are TGTGCCAGCAGCTTCGGAGGCGAGCAGTACTTC. Full variable domain (missing parts from reference TRBV7-8 and TRBJ2-7): GAGVSQSPRYKVAKRGQDVALRCDPISGHVSLFWYQQALGQGPEFLTYFQNEAQLDKSGLPSDRFFAERPEGSVSTLKIQRTQQEDSAVYLCASSFGGEQYFGPGTRLTVT.

The J gene is TRBJ2-7, the V gene TRBV7-2; TRBD1 is a possible D gene (6 bases). V was pared by 5 bases and J by 8 bases, with 10 bases between. This CDR3 contains 11 residues. Germline CDR1 and CDR2: SGHTA and FQGNSA. CDR3 residues: CASSITGKQYF. As DNA, the CDR3 is TGTGCCAGCAGCATAACAGGGAAGCAGTACTTC.

A word on this clonotype: The junction shows a germline mismatch at one end, possibly a read error. CDR3 nucleotides: TGTGCCAGTAGTATCTCACCCGGCGAGAGCGAGCGGGGCACATATACGCAGTATTTT. Translated: CASSISPGESERGTYTQYF. This chain joins TRBV19 and TRBJ2-3; TRBD2 matches at 7 bases. This CDR3 comprises 19 residues. Germline V gives CDR1 LNHDA, CDR2 SQIVND (reference sequence).

This clonotype was counted between two and nine times. The rearrangement uses TRBV19 and TRBJ1-5; a weak D match, TRBD1 (5 bases). V was clipped by 7 bases and J by 3 bases, with 10 bases between them. Germline values: CDR1 LNHDA, CDR2 SQIVND (reference sequence). This CDR3 has 13 residues. The CDR3: CASMGGVNQPQHF. Here the CDR3 DNA reads TGTGCCAGTATGGGGGGGGTCAATCAGCCCCAGCATTTT.

Sample share makes this clonotype medium-sized. The chain has TRBV7-2 and TRBJ2-3; the D is unclear. CDR3 length: 14 residues. V gave up 0 bases and J gave up 2 bases, with 6 bases separating them. Germline V gene lookup returns CDR1 SGHTA and CDR2 FQGNSA. This CDR3 is CASSLALSTDTQYF. For the CDR3, the DNA is TGTGCCAGCAGCTTAGCCCTTTCCACAGATACGCAGTATTTT.

By its share, this clonotype is large. The chain couples TRBV28 to TRBJ1-3; D is perhaps TRBD1 (5 bases). V gave up 6 bases and J gave up 2 bases, with 14 bases separating them. The CDR3 consists of 15 residues. Germline V lookup: CDR1 MDHEN, CDR2 SYDVKM. The CDR3 loop is CASSFMGGPGNTIYF. CDR3 DNA: TGTGCCAGCAGCTTTATGGGGGGACCTGGAAACACCATATATTTT.

In its sample, this clonotype ranks as medium-sized. The rearrangement links TRBV10-3 to TRBJ2-3; D is possibly TRBD2 (6 bases). Germline CDR1 reads ENHRY; CDR2 reads SYGVKD. V gave up 7 bases and J gave up 4 bases, with 15 bases separating them. The CDR3 is 14 amino acids. DNA for the CDR3: TGTGCCATCAAGGAGGGGATGGGGGCAGATACGCAGTATTTT. The encoded protein is CAIKEGMGADTQYF.

This clonotype has only a few counts. The chain joins TRBV9 to TRBJ1-4, with D possibly being TRBD1 (6 bases). The V and J ends lost 0 bases and 5 bases respectively, with 11 bases between them. The CDR3 has 15 amino acids. Germline loops: CDR1 SGDLS, CDR2 YYNGEE. The CDR3 protein is CASSVGSGVNEKLFF. Written as DNA, the CDR3 is TGTGCCAGCAGCGTAGGGTCAGGGGTGAATGAAAAACTGTTTTTT.

This clonotype is medium-sized by share. The CDR3 loop reads CASSLGGARNEQYF. CDR3 sequence (DNA): TGTGCCAGCAGCTTAGGAGGGGCAAGGAACGAGCAGTACTTC. The chain couples TRBV7-8 to TRBJ2-7; D could derive from TRBD1 or TRBD2 (5 bases each). Germline CDR1 is SGHVS and CDR2 is FQNEAQ. Trimming took 1 base from V and 5 from J, leaving 12 bases between them. The CDR3 consists of 14 residues.

This clonotype is deemed medium-sized (0.01 to 0.1%). This chain uses TRBV7-9 with TRBJ2-7, with unresolved D. In germline, CDR1 is SEHNR, CDR2 FQNEAQ (reference sequence). The CDR3 covers 15 residues. V was pared by 2 bases and J by 0 bases, with 11 bases between. The CDR3 bases are TGTGCCAGCAGCTTATCGGCAACCGACTCCTACGAGCAGTACTTC. This gives the protein CASSLSATDSYEQYF.

This clonotype was counted at least ten times. The CDR3 loop reads CASSQVHTDTQYF. The DNA for the CDR3 is TGTGCCAGCAGCCAAGTTCATACAGATACGCAGTATTTT. The chain joins TRBV14 to TRBJ2-3; D gene ambiguous. Germline V gene lookup returns CDR1 SGHDN and CDR2 FVKESK. V was shortened by 1 base and J by 3 bases, with 5 bases between the two germline ends. The CDR3 is 13 residues long. The full variable domain, in which reference TRBV14 and TRBJ2-3 provide the parts outside the CDR3, is EAGVTQFPSHSVIEKGQTVTLRCDPISGHDNLYWYRRVMGKEIKFLLHFVKESKQDESGMPNNRFLAERTGGTYSTLKVQPAELEDSGVYFCASSQVHTDTQYFGPGTRLTVL.

Judged by abundance, this clonotype is large. The chain carries TRBV3-1 and TRBJ2-7; TRBD2 agrees at 7 bases. CDR1 is LGHDT and CDR2 is YNNKEL in the germline V gene (reference sequence). The CDR3 consists of 14 residues. With 1 base clipped from V and 3 bases from J, the junction kept 3 bases outside the gene matches. CDR3 region: CASSQGLADYEQYF. DNA for the CDR3: TGTGCCAGCAGCCAAGGGCTAGCGGACTACGAGCAGTACTTC.